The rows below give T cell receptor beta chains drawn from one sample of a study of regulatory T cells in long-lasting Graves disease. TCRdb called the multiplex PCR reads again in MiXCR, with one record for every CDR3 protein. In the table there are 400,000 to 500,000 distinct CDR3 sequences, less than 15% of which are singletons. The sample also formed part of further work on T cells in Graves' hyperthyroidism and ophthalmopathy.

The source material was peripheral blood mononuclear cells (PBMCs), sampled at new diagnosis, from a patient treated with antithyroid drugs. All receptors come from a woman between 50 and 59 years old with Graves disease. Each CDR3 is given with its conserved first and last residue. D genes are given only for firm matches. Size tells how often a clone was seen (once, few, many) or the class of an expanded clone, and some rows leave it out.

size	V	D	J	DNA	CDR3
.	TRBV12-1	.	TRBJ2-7	TGTGCCAGCAGCTTTGAATCCTTCCATTCGGGACAGGGGAACTACGAGCAGTACTTC	CASSFESFHSGQGNYEQYF
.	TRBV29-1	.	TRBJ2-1	TGCAGCGTCGGAAGCTCCTACAATGAGCAGTTCTTC	CSVGSSYNEQFF
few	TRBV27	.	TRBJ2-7	TGTGCCAGCAGTTTATTGGGCCAGACGAGCTCCTACGAGCAGTACTTC	CASSLLGQTSSYEQYF
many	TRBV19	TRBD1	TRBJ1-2	TGTGCCAGTAGCCCTAAGGGTTGGACAGGGGGCTGGACTAACTATGGCTACACCTTC	CASSPKGWTGGWTNYGYTF
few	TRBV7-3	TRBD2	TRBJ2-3	TGTGCCAGCAGCATCCGGACTAGCAGTATCCAGGGCACAGATACGCAGTATTTT	CASSIRTSSIQGTDTQYF
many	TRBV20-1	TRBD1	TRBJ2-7	TGCAGTGCGACGGGACAGGGCGCTGTCTACGAGCAGTACTTC	CSATGQGAVYEQYF
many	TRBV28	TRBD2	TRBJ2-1	TGTGCCAGCAGTTCCCAGGGAGGGAGACCCTACAATGAGCAGTTCTTC	CASSSQGGRPYNEQFF
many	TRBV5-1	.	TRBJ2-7	TGCGCCAGCAGCTCCCGGGGCGCGTACGAGCAGTACTTC	CASSSRGAYEQYF
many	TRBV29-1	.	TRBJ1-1	TGCAGCGTTGATGGGTACACTGAAGCTTTCTTT	CSVDGYTEAFF
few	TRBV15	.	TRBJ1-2	TGTGCCACCAGCAGAGATCACCTCGGTGTAGGAACCTATGGCTACACCTTC	CATSRDHLGVGTYGYTF
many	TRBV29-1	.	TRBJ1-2	TGCAGCGCCCGGGGGGAGGGGGAGAAGGGCTACACCTTC	CSARGEGEKGYTF
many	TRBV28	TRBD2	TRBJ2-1	TGTGCCAGCAGTTACCCAGGTCAGGGACCGGGACTAGCGGAGACTAGCTCCTACAATGAGCAGTTCTTC	CASSYPGQGPGLAETSSYNEQFF
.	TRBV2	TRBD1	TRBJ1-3	TGTGCCAGCAGTGAAGCCGCCCCGGGACAGGGGTTTACCATATATTTT	CASSEAAPGQGFTIYF
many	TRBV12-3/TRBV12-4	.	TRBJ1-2	TGTGCCAGCAGTTTCCCCGATGTGACCCCAACGCAAAAAGGGGGCTACACCTTC	CASSFPDVTPTQKGGYTF
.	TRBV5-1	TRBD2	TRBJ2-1	TGCGCCAGCAGCTCGTCGGGACTATACAATGAGCAGTTCTTC	CASSSSGLYNEQFF
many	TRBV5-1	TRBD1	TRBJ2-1	TGCGCCAGCAGCATTGGACAGGCCGCCTACAATGAGCAGTTCTTC	CASSIGQAAYNEQFF
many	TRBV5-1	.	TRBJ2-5	TGCGCCACCAAAAGAGGGGTTGGGCAAGAGACCCAGTACTTC	CATKRGVGQETQYF
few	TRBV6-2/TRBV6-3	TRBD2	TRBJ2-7	TGTGCCAGCAGTTCCATTAGCGGGAGTACCTACGAGCAGTACTTC	CASSSISGSTYEQYF
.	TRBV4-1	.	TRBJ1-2	TGCGCCAGCAGCCAAGAGACAGGACTCTATGGCTACACCTTC	CASSQETGLYGYTF
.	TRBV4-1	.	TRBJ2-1	TGCGCCAGCAGCCAAGTTCAGGGACCCTCGGGGAATGAGCAGTTCTTC	CASSQVQGPSGNEQFF
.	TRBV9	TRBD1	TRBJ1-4	TGTGCCAGCAGCGTAGGGGGACAGGGTCCGCCAGCAACTAATGAAAAACTGCTTTTT	CASSVGGQGPPATNEKLLF
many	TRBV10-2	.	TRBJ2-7	TGCGCCAGCAGACACTCCTACGAGCAGTACTTC	CASRHSYEQYF
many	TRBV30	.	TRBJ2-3	TGTGCCTGGAGGTATGCCGGAGGCACAGATACGCAGTATTTT	CAWRYAGGTDTQYF
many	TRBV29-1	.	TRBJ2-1	TGCAGCGTTGAAGCATGGACGAGGTACAATGAGCAGTTCTTC	CSVEAWTRYNEQFF
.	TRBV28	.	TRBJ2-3	TGTGCCAGCAGACCTACTAGCACAGATACGCAGTATTTT	CASRPTSTDTQYF
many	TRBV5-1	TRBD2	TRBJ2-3	TGCGCCAGCAGCTTAGGCACTAGCGGATCCCCCACAGATACGCAGTATTTT	CASSLGTSGSPTDTQYF
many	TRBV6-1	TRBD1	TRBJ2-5	TGTGCCAGCACCCGGGACAGGGGAGAGACCCAGTACTTC	CASTRDRGETQYF
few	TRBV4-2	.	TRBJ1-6	TGTGCCAGCAGCCAGGACACAGGTCTCCGCTCCTATAATTCACCCCTCCACTTT	CASSQDTGLRSYNSPLHF
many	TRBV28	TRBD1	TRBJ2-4	TGTGCCAGCACTGATGAGGACAGGGGAGCCAAAAACATTCAGTACTTC	CASTDEDRGAKNIQYF
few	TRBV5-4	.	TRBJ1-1	TGTGCCAGCGGGGGCCCTGCCCTTGAAGCTTTCTTT	CASGGPALEAFF
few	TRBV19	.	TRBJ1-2	TGTGCCAGTAGTCAGTCTGAGACTGCGGGCTACACCTTC	CASSQSETAGYTF